This TCR beta chain was observed in a study of cytomegalovirus exposure and HLA in healthy donors. Study observations and caveats: Association of a missense DCLRE1C variant with TCR beta V- and J-gene trimming was reported in a later analysis. Investigators reported 150 to 200 TCR beta chains as tied to cytomegalovirus.

Primers: 60 Vbeta forward and 13 Jbeta reverse. TCRdb's table, derived via immunoSEQ multiplex PCR, lists solely in-frame clones and lacks some. The table lists some 200,000 clones. Concerning this clone itself: Its antigen is currently unknown.

The CDR3 consists of 14 residues. V lost 2 bases and J lost 9, with 14 bases in between. The germline gives CDR1 SGHNT, CDR2 YENEEA. Sample: PBMCs. The source of this sequence is a woman aged 18-35 years in good health and CMV-seropositive. V usage is TRBV11-3 and J usage is TRBJ1-5, with D possibly matching TRBD1 (5 bases). The CDR3 coding sequence is TGTGCCAGCAGCTTAATCAGGGTTTTTACGCCCCAGCATTTT. Its protein product is CASSLIRVFTPQHF. The full variable domain, in which reference TRBV11-3 and TRBJ1-5 provide the parts outside the CDR3, is EAGVVQSPRYKIIEKKQPVAFWCNPISGHNTLYWYLQNLGQGPELLIRYENEEAVDDSQLPKDRFSAERLKGVDSTLKIQPAELGDSAVYLCASSLIRVFTPQHFGDGTRLSIL.